Listed here is a single T cell receptor beta chain. Its cognate antigen is unknown. Primers included in the PCR were 60 Vbeta and 13 Jbeta primers. Method: immunoSEQ multiplex PCR; TCRdb's copy keeps in-frame clones and lacks some. The data show about 190,000 clones, around 80% seen once. The sample is drawn from a study of cytomegalovirus exposure and HLA in healthy donors. Study-wide context: There were 350 to 400 genotyped donors. Of these, roughly 86% fell in the genetic ancestry cluster associated with self-reported Caucasian donors.

The CDR3 consists of 12 residues. Germline V CDR1 and CDR2: SNHLY, FYNNEI. Trimming cost V 4 bases and J 7 bases; bases outside gene matches: 3. Study results and limitations: A further, later analysis showed that HLA-associated TCR beta chains (compared with equally common others) were more clonally expanded.

The source of this sequence is a woman aged 40 to 50 in good health and CMV-seronegative. V gene TRBV2 combines with J gene TRBJ1-1, with TRBD1 matching over 7 bases. The material sequenced was PBMCs. In nucleotides, the CDR3 is TGTGCCAGCAGTGCCGACAGGGATGAAGCTTTCTTT. Translated, it gives CASSADRDEAFF. Together with reference TRBV2 and TRBJ1-1, the CDR3 gives the full variable domain: EPEVTQTPSHQVTQMGQEVILRCVPISNHLYFYWYRQILGQKVEFLVSFYNNEISEKSEIFDDQFSVERPDGSNFTLKIRSTKLEDSAMYFCASSADRDEAFFGQGTRLTVV.